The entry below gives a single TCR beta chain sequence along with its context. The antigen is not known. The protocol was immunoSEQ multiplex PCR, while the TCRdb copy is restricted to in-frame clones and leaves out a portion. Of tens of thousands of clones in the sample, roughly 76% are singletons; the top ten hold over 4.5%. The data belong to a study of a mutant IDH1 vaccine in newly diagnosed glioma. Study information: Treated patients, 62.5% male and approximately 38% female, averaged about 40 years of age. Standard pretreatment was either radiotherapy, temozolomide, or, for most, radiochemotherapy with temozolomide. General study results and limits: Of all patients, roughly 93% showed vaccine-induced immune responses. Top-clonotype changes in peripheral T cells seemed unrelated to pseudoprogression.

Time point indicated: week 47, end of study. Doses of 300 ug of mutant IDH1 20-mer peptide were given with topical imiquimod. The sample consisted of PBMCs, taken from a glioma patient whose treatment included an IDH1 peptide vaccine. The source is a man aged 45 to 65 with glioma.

CDR3 in DNA: TGTGCCAGCAGCGTGGGACCACTTCCAAACAATGAGCAGTTCTTC. Encoded protein: CASSVGPLPNNEQFF. The chain employs TRBV9 and TRBJ2-1, with D perhaps given as TRBD1 or TRBD2 (5 bases each). Germline V gene data show CDR1 as SGDLS and CDR2 as YYNGEE. The V gene lost 2 bases and the J gene lost 5 bases, with 14 bases spanning the gap. The CDR3 length is 15 residues.